Each of the 10 T cell receptor beta chains below was sequenced from the same sample in a study of CD4+ T cells in melanoma. Sequenced by immunoSEQ multiplex PCR; TCRdb stores in-frame clones only, minus some. The sample records roughly 120,000 clones, around 92% being singletons. The sequenced material came from peripheral blood. These receptors all stem from a human donor with melanoma.

This chain connects TRBV27 to TRBJ2-3; TRBD2 matches at 9 bases. The trim removed 1 base at V and 1 base at J, leaving 6 bases unmatched. The CDR3 sequence is 17 residues long. Germline-derived CDR1 and CDR2 are MNHEY and SMNVEV (reference sequence). Here the CDR3 DNA reads TGTGCCAGCAGTTTATTGTTAGCGGGGGAAGGCACAGATACGCAGTATTTT. As protein: CASSLLLAGEGTDTQYF.

V and J are TRBV4-2 and TRBJ1-1, with D unresolved. The germline V and J ends were trimmed by 0 bases and 1 base, with 9 bases remaining between them. Germline lookup yields CDR1 LGHNA and CDR2 YNFKEQ. The CDR3 has 15 residues. As DNA, the CDR3 is TGTGCCAGCAGCCAAGATAGTTACGAGAACACTGAAGCTTTCTTT. Residues: CASSQDSYENTEAFF.

The rearrangement joins TRBV5-1 to TRBJ2-7; TRBD1 matches 8 bases. Germline CDR1 SGHRS, CDR2 YFSETQ. Germline trimming cut 2 bases from V and 0 bases from J; bases unmatched to any gene: 4. The CDR3 has 15 amino acids. The CDR3 DNA reads as TGCGCCAGCAGCTTTGGGACAGGACACTCCTACGAGCAGTACTTC. Residues: CASSFGTGHSYEQYF. The full variable domain, completed using reference TRBV5-1 and TRBJ2-7, is KAGVTQTPRYLIKTRGQQVTLSCSPISGHRSVSWYQQTPGQGLQFLFEYFSETQRNKGNFPGRFSGRQFSNSRSEMNVSTLELGDSALYLCASSFGTGHSYEQYFGPGTRLTVT.

The rearrangement joins TRBV6-4 to TRBJ1-2; tentative D call: TRBD1 (5 bases). Per germline, CDR1 MRHNA and CDR2 SNTAGT. The V end was cut by 8 bases, the J end by 2 bases, with 12 bases between. The CDR3 sequence is 13 residues long. The CDR3 coding sequence is TGTGCCAGCCGTCTCGACAGCAACTATGGCTACACCTTC. This encodes CASRLDSNYGYTF.

This clone was picked up one time. V and J are TRBV11-1 and TRBJ2-1; D not certain. V was pared by 5 bases and J by 6 bases, with 26 bases between. The CDR3 length is 18 residues. The germline V gene has CDR1 SGHAT and CDR2 FQDESV (reference sequence). DNA of the CDR3: TGTGCCAGCAGCCCGAGCTTGTACGCAGGTATGGAAACCAATGAGCAGTTCTTC. Encoded protein: CASSPSLYAGMETNEQFF.

The V gene is TRBV5-8, the J gene TRBJ2-3; 10 bases are shared with TRBD2. The germline V gene has CDR1 SGHTS and CDR2 YDEGEE. There are 19 residues in the CDR3. V lost 4 bases, J lost 4 bases, and 18 bases stayed unmatched. The CDR3 region is CASSISGGAVSLRADTQYF. The CDR3 DNA reads TGTGCCAGCAGCATCAGCGGGGGGGCAGTATCGCTACGGGCAGATACGCAGTATTTT. Variable domain in full (rest from reference TRBV5-8 and TRBJ2-3): EAGVTQSPTHLIKTRGQQATLRCSPISGHTSVYWYQQALGLGLQFLLWYDEGEERNRGNFPPRFSGRQFPNYSSELNVNALELEDSALYLCASSISGGAVSLRADTQYFGPGTRLTVL.

The chain is built from TRBV7-6 and TRBJ2-3, with D possibly matching TRBD2 (5 bases). Trimming shortened V by 1 base and J by 1 base, and 6 bases separated the two germline ends. CDR3 length equals 14 residues. Germline V gene lookup returns CDR1 SGHVS and CDR2 FNYEAQ. CDR3 in DNA: TGTGCCAGCAGCTTAGTGGGAGGCACAGATACGCAGTATTTT. Translating gives CASSLVGGTDTQYF.

This chain connects TRBV5-6 to TRBJ2-3; D remains ambiguous. This CDR3 is built from 13 residues. Germline V lookup: CDR1 SGHDT, CDR2 YYEEEE. Trimming cost V 0 bases and J 4 bases, with 6 bases left between them. The CDR3 region has the DNA TGTGCCAGCAGCTTGGCAAATTCAGATACGCAGTATTTT. It is translated as CASSLANSDTQYF.

This clone is a singleton in its sample. The rearrangement links TRBV2 to TRBJ2-3, with D perhaps matching TRBD1 (6 bases). Trimming pared 2 bases from V and 3 bases from J, leaving 12 bases between. Germline CDR1 is SNHLY and CDR2 is FYNNEI. The CDR3 is made up of 15 amino acids. In nucleotides, the CDR3 is TGTGCCAGCAGTGAAAGGAGGCAGGGGACAGATACGCAGTATTTT. Translation gives CASSERRQGTDTQYF.

This clone was seen only a few times. This chain connects TRBV6-4 to TRBJ2-3, with 11 nucleotides matching TRBD2. J lost 1 base, V lost 3 bases, and 6 bases had no gene match. The CDR3 runs to 17 residues. From germline, CDR1 is MRHNA and CDR2 SNTAGT. CDR3 coding DNA: TGTGCCAGCAGTGAAGCTAGCGGGGGGATGGGCACAGATACGCAGTATTTT. As protein: CASSEASGGMGTDTQYF.